This is a list of T cell receptor beta chains from one sample in a study of post-analysis software for immune sequencing data. TCRdb called the PCR reads again in MiXCR, with one record for every CDR3 protein. Of approximately 690,000 distinct CDR3 sequences listed, around 60% are singletons. Sequenced material: blood. All receptors come from a girl aged 2-9 years with multiple sclerosis. CDR3s include the opening cysteine and the closing phenylalanine or tryptophan. A D gene is named only where the DNA matches it firmly. Expanded clones get a size class; other rows say once, few or many, or leave the size out.

V gene	D gene	J gene	clone size	CDR3 protein	CDR3 DNA
TRBV29-1	TRBD2	TRBJ2-1	once	CSVEVSGLATYNEQFF	TGCAGCGTTGAAGTCTCGGGACTAGCGACCTACAATGAGCAGTTCTTC
TRBV5-1	TRBD2	TRBJ2-3	many	CASSLAGRSTDTQYF	TGCGCCAGCAGCTTAGCGGGGCGAAGCACAGATACGCAGTATTTT
TRBV6-2/TRBV6-3	NA	TRBJ2-4	few	CASSYMRLGAKNIQYF	TGTGCCAGCAGTTACATGAGGCTGGGAGCCAAAAACATTCAGTACTTC
TRBV6-6	TRBD2	TRBJ2-1	NA	CASRNVRSGTTNNEQFF	TGTGCCAGCAGAAACGTCCGATCCGGGACTACCAACAATGAGCAGTTCTTC
TRBV5-1	NA	TRBJ2-3	NA	CASSPGPMDTDTQYF	TGCGCCAGCAGCCCGGGACCGATGGACACAGATACGCAGTATTTT
TRBV5-1	NA	TRBJ1-6	NA	CASSLAREGPDSPLHF	TGCGCCAGCAGCTTGGCCCGGGAGGGTCCGGATTCACCCCTCCACTTT
TRBV12-3/TRBV12-4	NA	TRBJ2-5	NA	CASYRSPQETQYF	TGTGCCAGCTACCGGTCGCCTCAAGAGACCCAGTACTTC
TRBV11-2	TRBD2	TRBJ2-7	NA	CASSLGGSGSQPWEQYF	TGTGCCAGCAGCTTAGGGGGGAGCGGGAGCCAACCTTGGGAGCAGTACTTC
TRBV25-1	NA	TRBJ1-1	NA	CASSEGAGGNTEAFF	TGTGCCAGCAGTGAGGGCGCGGGGGGTAACACTGAAGCTTTCTTT
TRBV10-3	TRBD1	TRBJ1-2	NA	CAISENRGLGYGYTF	TGTGCCATCAGTGAGAACAGGGGGCTGGGCTATGGCTACACCTTC
TRBV6-5	NA	TRBJ2-1	NA	CASRPFGTGSKQFF	TGTGCCAGCAGACCCTTTGGGACTGGCTCCAAGCAGTTCTTC
TRBV5-1	NA	TRBJ2-6	NA	CASSSYGGSGQISSGANALTF	TGCGCCAGCAGTTCCTATGGGGGAAGTGGACAGATTTCCTCTGGGGCCAACGCCCTGACTTTC
TRBV20-1	TRBD1	TRBJ2-1	once	CSARLTGPYNEQFF	TGCAGTGCTAGGTTGACAGGGCCCTACAATGAGCAGTTCTTC
TRBV4-1	NA	TRBJ2-4	NA	CASSQGPIRRAKNIQYF	TGCGCCAGCAGCCAAGGGCCCATCCGGCGGGCCAAAAACATTCAGTACTTC
TRBV9	NA	TRBJ2-7	NA	CASSVAARDYEQYF	TGTGCCAGCAGCGTAGCTGCCAGGGACTACGAGCAGTACTTC
TRBV6-6	TRBD1	TRBJ2-7	NA	CASSYSRDRGRNEQYF	TGTGCCAGCAGTTACTCCCGGGACAGGGGTCGGAACGAGCAGTACTTC
TRBV20-1	TRBD1	TRBJ2-1	NA	CSAEGASYNEQFF	TGCAGTGCTGAGGGGGCTTCCTACAATGAGCAGTTCTTC
TRBV5-5	NA	TRBJ2-1	NA	CASSLGFQGDEQFF	TGTGCCAGCAGCTTGGGATTTCAGGGTGATGAGCAGTTCTTC
TRBV18	NA	TRBJ2-3	few	CASSLPVVTDTQYF	TGTGCCAGCTCGTTACCTGTAGTAACAGATACGCAGTATTTT
TRBV20-1	NA	TRBJ1-6	NA	CSAHGANNSPLHF	TGCAGTGCTCACGGGGCAAATAATTCACCCCTCCACTTT
TRBV20-1	NA	TRBJ2-3	few	CSATLPPYTDTQYF	TGCAGTGCTACCCTCCCACCCTACACAGATACGCAGTATTTT
TRBV30	TRBD2	TRBJ2-1	NA	CAWSLGGSSSYNEQFF	TGTGCCTGGAGTCTGGGCGGGAGCAGCTCCTACAATGAGCAGTTCTTC
TRBV5-1	NA	TRBJ2-5	few	CASSPAGVPETQYF	TGCGCCAGCAGCCCCGCCGGGGTACCTGAGACCCAGTACTTC
TRBV11-2	TRBD1	TRBJ2-1	NA	CASSLVPGTGGDNEQFF	TGTGCCAGCAGCTTAGTACCCGGGACAGGGGGGGACAATGAGCAGTTCTTC
TRBV20-1	TRBD1	TRBJ1-5	few	CSAEDRHNQPQHF	TGCAGTGCTGAGGACAGGCACAATCAGCCCCAGCATTTT
TRBV6-4	NA	TRBJ1-4	NA	CASSEQQDEKLFF	TGTGCCAGCAGTGAACAGCAAGATGAAAAACTGTTTTTT
TRBV5-5	NA	TRBJ2-1	NA	CASSLVFQGRNEQFF	TGTGCCAGCAGCTTGGTGTTCCAGGGGAGAAATGAGCAGTTCTTC
TRBV20-1	NA	TRBJ2-3	NA	CSARHPGARADTQYF	TGCAGTGCTAGACACCCGGGAGCTCGCGCAGATACGCAGTATTTT
TRBV7-9	NA	TRBJ2-7	NA	CASSLPSGVEQYF	TGTGCCAGCAGCTTACCCTCGGGGGTCGAGCAGTACTTC
TRBV6-2/TRBV6-3	TRBD2	TRBJ2-3	once	CASSYSTSGGADAQYF	TGTGCCAGCAGTTACTCGACTAGCGGGGGGGCAGATGCGCAGTATTTT
TRBV11-1	NA	TRBJ1-1	NA	CASTTSYTEAFF	TGTGCCAGCACCACTTCTTACACTGAAGCTTTCTTT
TRBV5-1	NA	TRBJ2-5	NA	CASSLTGPTIQETQYF	TGCGCCAGCAGCTTAACGGGACCGACAATCCAAGAGACCCAGTACTTC
TRBV12-3/TRBV12-4	NA	TRBJ2-7	once	CASSKNGGPHEQYF	TGTGCCAGCAGTAAGAACGGAGGGCCCCACGAGCAGTACTTC
TRBV5-4	NA	TRBJ2-1	NA	CASSFLLGGSYNEQFF	TGTGCCAGCAGCTTTCTTCTAGGGGGTTCCTACAATGAGCAGTTCTTC
TRBV20-1	TRBD2	TRBJ2-1	few	CSAMGGGGLNEQFF	TGCAGTGCTATGGGAGGCGGGGGGTTAAATGAGCAGTTCTTC
TRBV5-1	NA	TRBJ2-3	NA	CASSLAQTGASTDTQYF	TGCGCCAGCAGCTTGGCCCAGACAGGCGCGAGTACAGATACGCAGTATTTT
TRBV18	TRBD2	TRBJ2-3	few	CASSHGLAGGRSTDTQYF	TGTGCCAGCTCACACGGACTAGCGGGGGGCCGGAGCACAGATACGCAGTATTTT
TRBV20-1	NA	TRBJ2-5	NA	CSARGSGSGLVETQYF	TGCAGTGCTAGAGGATCGGGGTCAGGGCTGGTGGAGACCCAGTACTTC
TRBV6-2/TRBV6-3	TRBD1	TRBJ1-1	NA	CASSYEGALGTEAFF	TGTGCCAGCAGTTACGAGGGGGCGCTGGGCACTGAAGCTTTCTTT
TRBV6-1	NA	TRBJ1-2	once	CASNGGFKGYTF	TGTGCCAGCAATGGGGGATTCAAAGGCTACACCTTC
TRBV29-1	NA	TRBJ2-5	few	CSLSPGEETQYF	TGCAGCTTATCCCCGGGGGAAGAGACCCAGTACTTC
TRBV6-6	TRBD1	TRBJ1-2	NA	CASSYRQGLDSYGYTF	TGTGCCAGTAGTTACAGACAGGGGTTAGACAGCTATGGCTACACCTTC
TRBV29-1	NA	TRBJ1-1	NA	CSGLLGTGTVNTEAFF	TGCAGCGGCCTGCTAGGGACCGGAACAGTTAACACTGAAGCTTTCTTT
TRBV6-6	NA	TRBJ2-1	NA	CASSYHRDGPYNEQFF	TGTGCCAGCAGTTACCACCGGGACGGACCCTACAATGAGCAGTTCTTC
TRBV4-3	NA	TRBJ1-1	NA	CASSPNWGVIGNTEAFF	TGCGCCAGCAGCCCTAATTGGGGGGTAATCGGAAACACTGAAGCTTTCTTT
TRBV7-9	NA	TRBJ1-2	NA	CASGPTDNYGYTF	TGTGCCAGCGGACCGACGGACAACTATGGCTACACCTTC
TRBV7-9	TRBD2	TRBJ2-5	NA	CASSHWASGSQETQYF	TGTGCCAGCTCCCATTGGGCTAGCGGAAGCCAAGAGACCCAGTACTTC
TRBV9	NA	TRBJ2-3	NA	CASSVDMGSDTQYF	TGTGCCAGCAGCGTAGATATGGGTAGTGATACGCAGTATTTT
TRBV27	TRBD1	TRBJ2-1	NA	CARLLFKDRGSYNEQFF	TGTGCCAGATTACTGTTCAAAGACAGGGGCTCCTACAATGAGCAGTTCTTC
TRBV20-1	TRBD1	TRBJ2-7	NA	CSARRTGGRNEQYF	TGCAGTGCTAGGAGGACAGGGGGCAGGAACGAGCAGTACTTC
TRBV27	NA	TRBJ1-1	NA	CASSDAGKGTEAFF	TGTGCCAGCAGCGACGCAGGGAAGGGGACTGAAGCTTTCTTT
TRBV6-5	NA	TRBJ1-6	NA	CASSPLGAGLHF	TGTGCCAGCAGTCCTTTGGGGGCAGGCCTCCACTTT
TRBV10-1	TRBD1	TRBJ2-1	NA	CASSEGTGVYNEQFF	TGCGCCAGCAGTGAGGGGACAGGTGTGTACAATGAGCAGTTCTTC
TRBV5-1	NA	TRBJ1-5	NA	CASSSDGPSPQHF	TGCGCCAGCAGCTCGGACGGGCCCTCGCCCCAGCATTTT